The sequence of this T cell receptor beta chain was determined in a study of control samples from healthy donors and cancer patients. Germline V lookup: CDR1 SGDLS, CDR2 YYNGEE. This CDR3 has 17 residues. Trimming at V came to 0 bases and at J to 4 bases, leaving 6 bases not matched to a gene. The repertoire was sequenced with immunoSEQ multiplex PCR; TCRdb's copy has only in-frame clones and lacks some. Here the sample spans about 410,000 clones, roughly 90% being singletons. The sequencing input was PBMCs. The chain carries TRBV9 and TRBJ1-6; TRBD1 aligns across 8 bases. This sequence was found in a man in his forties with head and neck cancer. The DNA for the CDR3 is TGTGCCAGCAGCGTAGCGGACAGGGCGGATTATAATTCACCCCTCCACTTT. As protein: CASSVADRADYNSPLHF.